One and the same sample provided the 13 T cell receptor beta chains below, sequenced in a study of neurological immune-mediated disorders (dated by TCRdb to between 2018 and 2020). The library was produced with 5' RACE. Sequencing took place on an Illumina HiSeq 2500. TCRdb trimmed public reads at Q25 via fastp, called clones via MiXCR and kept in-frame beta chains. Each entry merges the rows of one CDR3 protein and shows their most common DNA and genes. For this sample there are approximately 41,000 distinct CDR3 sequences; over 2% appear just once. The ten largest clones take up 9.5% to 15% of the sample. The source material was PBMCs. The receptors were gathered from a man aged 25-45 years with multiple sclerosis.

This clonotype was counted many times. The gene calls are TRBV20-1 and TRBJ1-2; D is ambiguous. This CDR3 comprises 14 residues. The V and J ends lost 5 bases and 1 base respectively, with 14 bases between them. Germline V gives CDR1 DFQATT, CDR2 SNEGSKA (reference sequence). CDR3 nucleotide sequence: TGCAGTGCTGTAAGTCCCGGGATTAACTATGGCTACACCTTC. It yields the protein CSAVSPGINYGYTF.

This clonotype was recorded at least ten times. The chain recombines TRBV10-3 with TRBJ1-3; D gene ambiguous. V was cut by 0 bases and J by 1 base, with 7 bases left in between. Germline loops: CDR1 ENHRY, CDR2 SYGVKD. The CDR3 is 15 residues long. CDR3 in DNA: TGTGCCATCAGTGAGTCGTTGGGGTCTGGAAACACCATATATTTT. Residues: CAISESLGSGNTIYF.

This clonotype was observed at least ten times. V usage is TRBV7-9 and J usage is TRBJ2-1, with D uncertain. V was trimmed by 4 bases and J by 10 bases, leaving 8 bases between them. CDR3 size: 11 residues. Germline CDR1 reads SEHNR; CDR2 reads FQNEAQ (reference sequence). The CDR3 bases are TGTGCCAGCAGCTCTCCCAGGGAGCAGTTCTTC. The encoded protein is CASSSPREQFF.

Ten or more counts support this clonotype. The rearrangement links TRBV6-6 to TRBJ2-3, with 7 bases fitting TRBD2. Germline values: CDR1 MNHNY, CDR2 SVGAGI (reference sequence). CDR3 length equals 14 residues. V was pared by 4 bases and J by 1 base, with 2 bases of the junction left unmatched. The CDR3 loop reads CASSLSGGTDTQYF. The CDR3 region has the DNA TGTGCCAGCAGTTTGAGCGGGGGCACAGATACGCAGTATTTT.

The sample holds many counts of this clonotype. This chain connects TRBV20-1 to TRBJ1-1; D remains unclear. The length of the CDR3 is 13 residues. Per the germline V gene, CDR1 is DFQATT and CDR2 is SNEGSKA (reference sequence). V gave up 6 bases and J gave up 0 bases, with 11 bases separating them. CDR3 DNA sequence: TGCAGTGCCGAGAAAGGGATGAACACTGAAGCTTTCTTT. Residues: CSAEKGMNTEAFF.

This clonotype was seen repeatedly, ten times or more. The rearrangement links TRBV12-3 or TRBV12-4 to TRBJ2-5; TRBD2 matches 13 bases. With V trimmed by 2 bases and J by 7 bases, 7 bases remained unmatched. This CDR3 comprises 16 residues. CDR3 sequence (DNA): TGTGCCAGCAGTTTACGCGGACTAGCGGGAGTTGGGACCCAGTACTTC. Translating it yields CASSLRGLAGVGTQYF.

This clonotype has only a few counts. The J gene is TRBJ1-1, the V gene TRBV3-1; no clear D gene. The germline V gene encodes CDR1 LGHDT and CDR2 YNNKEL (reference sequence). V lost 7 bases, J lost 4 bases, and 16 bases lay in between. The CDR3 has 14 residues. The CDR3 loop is CASTLNLMGTEAFF. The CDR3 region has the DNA TGTGCCAGCACTCTGAACCTAATGGGCACTGAAGCTTTCTTT.

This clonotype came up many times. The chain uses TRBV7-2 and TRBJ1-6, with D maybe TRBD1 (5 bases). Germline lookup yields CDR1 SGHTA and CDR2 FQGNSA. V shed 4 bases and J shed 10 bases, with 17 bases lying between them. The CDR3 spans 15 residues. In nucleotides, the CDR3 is TGTGCCAGCAGCTCGACAGATTCCCATCGATCACCCCTCCACTTT. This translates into CASSSTDSHRSPLHF.

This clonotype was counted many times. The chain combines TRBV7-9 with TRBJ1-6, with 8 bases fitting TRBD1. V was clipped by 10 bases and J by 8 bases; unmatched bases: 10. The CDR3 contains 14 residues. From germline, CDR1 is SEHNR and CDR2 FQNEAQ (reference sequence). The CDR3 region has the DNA TGTGCCACGGACGACAGGGGATCGGATTCACCCCTCCACTTT. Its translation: CATDDRGSDSPLHF.

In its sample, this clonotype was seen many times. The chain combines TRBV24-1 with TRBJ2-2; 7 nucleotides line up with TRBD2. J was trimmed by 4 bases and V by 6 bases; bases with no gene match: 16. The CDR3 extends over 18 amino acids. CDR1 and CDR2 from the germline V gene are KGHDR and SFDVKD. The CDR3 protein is CATSSYGTTHTPTGELFF. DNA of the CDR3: TGTGCCACCAGTTCCTACGGGACTACGCACACCCCCACCGGGGAGCTGTTTTTT.

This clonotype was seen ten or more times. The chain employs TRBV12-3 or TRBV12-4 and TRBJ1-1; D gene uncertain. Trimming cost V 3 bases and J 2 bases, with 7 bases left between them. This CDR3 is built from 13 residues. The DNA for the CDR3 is TGTGCCAGCAGTTTGGCCTATAACACTGAAGCTTTCTTT. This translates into CASSLAYNTEAFF.

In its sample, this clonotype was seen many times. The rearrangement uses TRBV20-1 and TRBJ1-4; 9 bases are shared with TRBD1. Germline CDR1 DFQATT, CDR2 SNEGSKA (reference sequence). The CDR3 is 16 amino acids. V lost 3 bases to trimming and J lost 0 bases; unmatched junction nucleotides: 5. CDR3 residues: CSARVYRGPTNEKLFF. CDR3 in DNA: TGCAGTGCTAGGGTATACAGGGGGCCAACTAATGAAAAACTGTTTTTT.

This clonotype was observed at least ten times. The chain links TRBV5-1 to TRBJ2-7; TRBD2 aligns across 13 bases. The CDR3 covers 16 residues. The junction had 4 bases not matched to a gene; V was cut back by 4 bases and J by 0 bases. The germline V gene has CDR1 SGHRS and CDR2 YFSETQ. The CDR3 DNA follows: TGCGCCAGCAGCCTAACTAGCGGGGGGGACTCCTACGAGCAGTACTTC. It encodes CASSLTSGGDSYEQYF.